Below, 14 T cell receptor beta chains from the same sample are listed, as sequenced in a study of blood T cell repertoires in COVID-19 (dated by TCRdb to about 2020). Library construction relied on the immunoSEQ multiplex PCR assay. Held by TCRdb, this immuneACCESS table contains in-frame sequences only and omits some clones. Under half of the omission traces to an unresolved V gene where checked; the cause of the rest is unknown. This sample lists about 240,000 clones; under 85% were detected once. The ten most abundant clones make up more than 1.5% of the sample. The specimen was peripheral blood. These receptors originate from a man under 40 who had recovered from COVID-19.

Only one count was recorded for this clone. The rearrangement joins TRBV10-2 to TRBJ1-3; no clear D. Trimming removed 3 bases from V and 2 bases from J, with 5 bases in between. The CDR3 length is 13 residues. Germline assignment: CDR1 WSHSY and CDR2 SAAADI. The CDR3 DNA follows: TGCGCCAGCAGTGACACGGCTGGAAACACCATATATTTT. Its translation is CASSDTAGNTIYF.

The chain couples TRBV6-5 to TRBJ2-1, with a weak D call TRBD2 (6 bases). V lost 0 bases, J lost 5 bases, and 14 bases lay in between. The V gene's germline CDR1 is MNHEY and CDR2 SVGAGI. The CDR3 has 16 amino acids. CDR3 loop: CASSYSGGVVHNEQFF. CDR3 sequence (DNA): TGTGCCAGCAGTTACTCTGGCGGGGTGGTCCACAATGAGCAGTTCTTC.

The gene calls are TRBV11-3 and TRBJ2-3, with TRBD2 identical over 7 bases. Trimming removed 3 bases from V and 4 bases from J; junction bases left unmatched: 10. The germline CDR1 and CDR2 sequences are SGHNT and YENEEA. The CDR3 has 16 residues. CDR3 in amino acids: CASSFRHGGGPDTQYF. The CDR3 DNA sequence: TGTGCCAGCAGCTTCCGACACGGGGGAGGGCCAGATACGCAGTATTTT.

This clone was observed once. The rearrangement joins TRBV2 to TRBJ2-7, with a weak D call TRBD1 (5 bases). Trimming cost V 3 bases and J 9 bases, with 12 bases left between them. The germline CDR1 and CDR2 sequences are SNHLY and FYNNEI. This CDR3 region has 12 residues. CDR3: CASSESDTGQYV. CDR3 DNA: TGTGCCAGCAGTGAGTCGGACACCGGGCAGTACGTC.

This rearrangement joins TRBV21-1 to TRBJ2-1; TRBD1, the D gene given by the table, was not confirmed from the DNA. TRBV21-1 is a pseudogene segment. The CDR3 covers 15 residues. The CDR3 bases are TGTGCCAGCAGCAGGACAGGATCAGGGACACGTGAGCAGTTCTTC. This sequence encodes CASSRTGSGTREQFF.

V gene TRBV11-2 combines with J gene TRBJ2-1, with D hard to call. The CDR3 consists of 17 residues. The ends were cut back, 5 bases at V and 5 bases at J, with 22 bases in the middle. Per germline, CDR1 SGHAT and CDR2 FQNNGV. This CDR3 reads CASSAAGSMRRNNEQFF. CDR3 nucleotides: TGTGCCAGCAGCGCCGCCGGGTCGATGCGGCGGAACAATGAGCAGTTCTTC. Filled out from reference TRBV11-2 and TRBJ2-1, the complete variable domain reads EAGVAQSPRYKIIEKRQSVAFWCNPISGHATLYWYQQILGQGPKLLIQFQNNGVVDDSQLPKDRFSAERLKGVDSTLKIQPAKLEDSAVYLCASSAAGSMRRNNEQFFGPGTRLTVL.

This sequence joins TRBV27 and TRBJ1-5, with TRBD1 as a possible D gene (5 bases). The CDR3 runs 18 residues. Per the germline V gene, CDR1 is MNHEY and CDR2 is SMNVEV (reference sequence). The V gene lost 6 bases and the J gene lost 2 bases, with 23 bases spanning the gap. DNA of the CDR3: TGTGCCAGCAGCCTCCTTAGGCGGGGGACTGAGCGCAATCAGCCCCAGCATTTT. This translates into CASSLLRRGTERNQPQHF.

The chain combines TRBV19 with TRBJ1-2, with 7 nucleotides matching TRBD1. V lost 9 bases and J lost 6; bases outside the gene matches: 19. The CDR3 is 16 amino acids. Germline V CDR1 and CDR2: LNHDA, SQIVND (reference sequence). The CDR3 nucleotides are TGTGCCAGCAACAGGGAGACAGGGTACAAATCTGATGGCTACACCTTC. Translation gives CASNRETGYKSDGYTF. The full variable domain, with the rest looked up from reference TRBV19 and TRBJ1-2, is DGGITQSPKYLFRKEGQNVTLSCEQNLNHDAMYWYRQDPGQGLRLIYYSQIVNDFQKGDIAEGYSVSREKKESFPLTVTSAQKNPTAFYLCASNRETGYKSDGYTFGSGTRLTVV.

This rearrangement joins TRBV5-1 to TRBJ1-1; 11 positions agree with TRBD1. CDR1 is SGHRS and CDR2 is YFSETQ in the germline V gene. This CDR3 has 15 amino acids. Losses at the gene ends were 3 bases for V and 2 bases for J; bases not matched to a gene: 3. The CDR3 DNA reads TGCGCCAGCAGCTGGACAGGGGGCGGTAACACTGAAGCTTTCTTT. It is translated as CASSWTGGGNTEAFF. Supplemented by reference TRBV5-1 and TRBJ1-1, the full variable domain reads KAGVTQTPRYLIKTRGQQVTLSCSPISGHRSVSWYQQTPGQGLQFLFEYFSETQRNKGNFPGRFSGRQFSNSRSEMNVSTLELGDSALYLCASSWTGGGNTEAFFGQGTRLTVV.

The rearrangement uses TRBV19 and TRBJ1-5; D unclear. CDR1 and CDR2 (germline): LNHDA, SQIVND (reference sequence). The CDR3 length is 15 residues. Trimming stripped 4 bases from V and 3 bases from J, with 13 bases between. The CDR3 DNA sequence: TGTGCCAGTAGTAGACCGGACGGACTCAATCAGCCCCAGCATTTT. This codes for CASSRPDGLNQPQHF. The full variable domain, in which reference TRBV19 and TRBJ1-5 provide the parts outside the CDR3, is DGGITQSPKYLFRKEGQNVTLSCEQNLNHDAMYWYRQDPGQGLRLIYYSQIVNDFQKGDIAEGYSVSREKKESFPLTVTSAQKNPTAFYLCASSRPDGLNQPQHFGDGTRLSIL.

The rearrangement uses TRBV19 and TRBJ2-5, with D perhaps matching TRBD2 (5 bases). There are 13 residues in the CDR3. Looked up from germline, CDR1 is LNHDA and CDR2 is SQIVND (reference sequence). The V gene lost 4 bases and the J gene lost 3 bases, with 9 bases spanning the gap. The CDR3 loop reads CASSRTREETQYF. CDR3 nucleotides: TGTGCCAGTAGTAGGACGAGGGAAGAGACCCAGTACTTC.

The chain joins TRBV27 to TRBJ2-3; 9 bases match TRBD1. The CDR3 contains 14 residues. Germline assignment: CDR1 MNHEY and CDR2 SMNVEV (reference sequence). J gave up 1 base and V 8 bases, and 4 bases lay outside the gene matches. The CDR3 is CASRRQGGTDTQYF. Written as DNA, the CDR3 is TGTGCCAGCCGCCGACAGGGGGGCACAGATACGCAGTATTTT.

A note on this clone: Germline is not matched at one junction end, which may reflect a read error. This chain joins TRBV2 and TRBJ1-1, with 7 bases identical to TRBD1. CDR1 SNHLY and CDR2 FYNNEI come from the germline V gene. The CDR3 contains 16 residues. The CDR3 loop is CASSEGPLTGSTEAFF. CDR3 bases: TGTGCCAGCAGCGAAGGGCCCCTGACAGGGAGCACTGAAGCTTTCTTT.

The J gene is TRBJ2-3, the V gene TRBV5-4; D not resolved. This CDR3 is 12 amino acids long. The germline gives CDR1 SGHNT, CDR2 YYREEE (reference sequence). V was trimmed by 0 bases and J by 4 bases, leaving 3 bases between them. This CDR3 reads CASSLAADTQYF. As DNA, the CDR3 is TGTGCCAGCAGCTTGGCGGCAGATACGCAGTATTTT.